These 27 T cell receptor beta chains came from one sample sequenced in a study of shared clonotypes between healthy human individuals. Positive CCR7 selection of CD45RO-negative cells yielded the naive CD8 cells, and terminally differentiated effector memory CD45RA+ cells were excluded. The protocol was immunoSEQ multiplex PCR, while the TCRdb copy is restricted to in-frame clones and leaves out a portion. The data show about 2.2 million clones, approximately 94% seen once. The sample comprised naive CD8+ T cells from PBMCs. The receptors here all came from a young man in good health. Some clones in this sample may be carry-over from other donors' samples.

The chain combines TRBV4-1 with TRBJ2-1; TRBD1 aligns across 9 bases. Germline loops: CDR1 MGHRA, CDR2 YSYEKL. After removal of 1 base from V and 3 bases from J, the junction contained 4 bases not matched to a gene. The CDR3 consists of 16 residues. CDR3 DNA sequence: TGCGCCAGCAGCCAAGCCGGGACAGGGCTCTACAATGAGCAGTTCTTC. As protein: CASSQAGTGLYNEQFF.

The chain combines TRBV5-6 with TRBJ2-1; the D is unclear. V was trimmed by 6 bases and J by 5 bases, leaving 12 bases between them. The CDR3 runs 13 residues. The germline CDR1 and CDR2 sequences are SGHDT and YYEEEE. CDR3 loop: CASNNGGDNEQFF. CDR3 in DNA: TGTGCCAGCAACAATGGTGGAGACAATGAGCAGTTCTTC.

This CDR3 is CASSQFREAGYGYTF. For the CDR3, the DNA is TGTGCCAGCAGCCAATTCAGGGAAGCGGGCTATGGCTACACCTTC. The V call is TRBV16, the J call TRBJ1-2, with D perhaps matching TRBD1 (5 bases). The CDR3 has 15 residues. Per the germline V gene, CDR1 is KGHSY and CDR2 is FQNENV. V dropped 1 base and J dropped 4 bases, with 13 bases sitting between them.

This clone was detected only once. DNA of the CDR3: TGTGCCAGCAGTTTATCGGGGGTTGGGGGCAATCAGCCCCAGCATTTT. Translating gives CASSLSGVGGNQPQHF. The chain uses TRBV28 and TRBJ1-5; perhaps TRBD1 as D (5 bases). The germline V and J ends were trimmed by 1 base and 2 bases, with 12 bases remaining between them. Germline lookup yields CDR1 MDHEN and CDR2 SYDVKM. This CDR3 spans 16 amino acids.

The chain joins TRBV9 to TRBJ2-7, with 7 bases matching TRBD1. CDR3 length: 11 residues. Unmatched junction bases numbered 1, after V lost 7 bases and J lost 3 bases. Germline CDR1 SGDLS, CDR2 YYNGEE. Written as DNA, the CDR3 is TGTGCCAGCGGGACAGACTACGAGCAGTACTTC. Amino acid sequence: CASGTDYEQYF. The full variable domain, completed using reference TRBV9 and TRBJ2-7, is DSGVTQTPKHLITATGQRVTLRCSPRSGDLSVYWYQQSLDQGLQFLIQYYNGEERAKGNILERFSAQQFPDLHSELNLSSLELGDSALYFCASGTDYEQYFGPGTRLTVT.

V usage is TRBV13 and J usage is TRBJ1-2; maybe TRBD1 (6 bases). CDR1 is PRHDT, CDR2 FYEKMQ, per germline (reference sequence). CDR3 length: 15 amino acids. The V end was cut by 1 base, the J end by 5 bases, with 14 bases between. Here the CDR3 DNA reads TGTGCCAGCAGCTTAGCGGACGGGACACCATATGGCTACACCTTC. Translating gives CASSLADGTPYGYTF.

The V and J genes are TRBV4-2 and TRBJ2-5; 10 positions agree with TRBD2. After removal of 0 bases from V and 5 bases from J, the junction contained 12 bases not matched to a gene. Germline CDR1 and CDR2: LGHNA and YNFKEQ. CDR3 size: 18 residues. The chain's CDR3 is CASSQDGASGSLGETQYF. CDR3 DNA: TGTGCCAGCAGCCAAGATGGGGCTAGCGGGAGCTTAGGGGAGACCCAGTACTTC.

J is TRBJ2-1 and V is TRBV19, with 8 bases lining up with TRBD1. This CDR3 comprises 14 residues. CDR1 LNHDA and CDR2 SQIVND come from the germline V gene (reference sequence). With 5 bases clipped from V and 10 bases from J, the junction kept 10 bases outside the gene matches. Here the CDR3 reads CASSVRDRGGEQFF. CDR3 DNA: TGTGCCAGTAGTGTCCGAGACAGGGGTGGCGAGCAGTTCTTC.

The chain uses TRBV9 and TRBJ2-7, with TRBD1 matching over 10 bases. The CDR3 is made up of 17 amino acids. Germline CDR1 reads SGDLS; CDR2 reads YYNGEE. Unmatched junction bases numbered 16, after V lost 4 bases and J lost 6 bases. The CDR3 DNA is TGTGCCAGCAGCCCACGTTCCCGCGACAGGGGGCTCGGCGAGCAGTACTTC. Translated, it gives CASSPRSRDRGLGEQYF.

This sequence joins TRBV10-3 and TRBJ2-7; 11 bases map to TRBD2. J lost 5 bases, V lost 3 bases, and 6 bases had no gene match. The CDR3 is made up of 15 amino acids. The germline V gene encodes CDR1 ENHRY and CDR2 SYGVKD. This CDR3 is CAISESTSGSHEQYF. The CDR3 bases are TGTGCCATCAGTGAAAGTACTAGCGGGAGCCACGAGCAGTACTTC.

The V call is TRBV4-1, the J call TRBJ2-7; tentatively, D is TRBD1 or TRBD2 (5 bases each). This CDR3 has 14 residues. V gave up 1 base and J gave up 6 bases, with 13 bases separating them. CDR1 MGHRA and CDR2 YSYEKL come from the germline V gene. The CDR3 DNA follows: TGCGCCAGCAGCCAAGTCGGGGCTGTCTCCGAGCAGTACTTC. Amino acids: CASSQVGAVSEQYF.

The chain uses TRBV6-1 and TRBJ1-2, with TRBD1 as a possible D gene (5 bases). The CDR3 totals 15 residues. Trimming removed 11 bases at V and 0 bases at J, with 19 bases between. CDR1 is MNHNS and CDR2 is SASEGT in the germline V gene. The CDR3 bases are TGTGCCTCCCGAGATCGACAGAACCCTAACTATGGCTACACCTTC. Translation gives CASRDRQNPNYGYTF.

The rearrangement uses TRBV19 and TRBJ2-3; TRBD2 matches 9 bases. The germline gives CDR1 LNHDA, CDR2 SQIVND (reference sequence). This CDR3 is 17 amino acids long. The V gene end was trimmed by 5 bases and the J gene end by 2 bases; junction bases not matched to a gene: 11. The DNA of the CDR3 is TGTGCCAGTAGTGCACGGCCGGGACTAGCTATCACAGATACGCAGTATTTT. As protein: CASSARPGLAITDTQYF.

The chain employs TRBV7-3 and TRBJ2-7; D unresolved. Deletions cut 5 bases from V and 6 bases from J, with 17 bases between. Germline lookup yields CDR1 SGHTA and CDR2 FQGTGA. The CDR3 is made up of 14 amino acids. DNA for the CDR3: TGTGCCAGCAGCCCGTCCCCTACATGGCGCGAGCAGTACTTC. The encoded protein is CASSPSPTWREQYF.

This chain connects TRBV2 to TRBJ2-2, with 10 bases fitting TRBD2. This CDR3 contains 15 residues. Germline-derived CDR1 and CDR2 are SNHLY and FYNNEI. V gave up 9 bases and J gave up 7 bases; unmatched junction bases: 11. CDR3 nucleotide sequence: TGTGCCAGTTACCTAGCGGGAGAATTTGGCGGGGAGCTGTTTTTT. Its protein product is CASYLAGEFGGELFF.

The rearrangement links TRBV6-6 to TRBJ2-7, with D perhaps matching TRBD1 or TRBD2 (5 bases each). Trimming stripped 6 bases from V and 5 bases from J, with 11 bases between. The CDR3 spans 12 residues. Germline lookup yields CDR1 MNHNY and CDR2 SVGAGI (reference sequence). CDR3 coding DNA: TGTGCCAGCAGCTTACTAGGGGACGAGCAGTACTTC. Translation gives CASSLLGDEQYF.

This chain joins TRBV7-6 and TRBJ1-5; D perhaps matches TRBD1 (6 bases). In germline, CDR1 is SGHVS, CDR2 FNYEAQ. With 4 bases removed from V and 6 bases from J, the gap between germline ends came to 10 bases. CDR3 size: 13 residues. CDR3 sequence (DNA): TGTGCCAGCAGCTCCGGCAGGGGTCAGCCCCAGCATTTT. It codes for CASSSGRGQPQHF.

CDR3 nucleotides: TGTGCCAGCAGTTTCGGACTAGCGGGCCAATACGAGCAGTACTTC. It codes for CASSFGLAGQYEQYF. V usage is TRBV6-5 and J usage is TRBJ2-7; 11 bases line up with TRBD2. This CDR3 comprises 15 residues. CDR1 is MNHEY, CDR2 SVGAGI, per germline. Germline trimming cut 4 bases from V and 4 bases from J; bases unmatched to any gene: 6.

The chain has TRBV2 and TRBJ2-7, with 13 bases fitting TRBD2. V trimming: 6 bases; J trimming: 5 bases; junction bases outside the gene matches: 10. CDR1 is SNHLY, CDR2 FYNNEI, per germline. The CDR3 length is 16 residues. CDR3 sequence reads: CASRGTSGDPLHEQYF. The DNA for the CDR3 is TGTGCCAGCAGGGGGACTAGCGGGGACCCGCTCCACGAGCAGTACTTC.

The chain couples TRBV6-5 to TRBJ2-5, with D possibly being TRBD2 (6 bases). V was clipped by 4 bases and J by 5 bases, with 17 bases between them. The CDR3 extends over 15 amino acids. Germline CDR1 and CDR2: MNHEY and SVGAGI. The CDR3 nucleotides read TGTGCCAGCAGTTTCGACAGCCCCGGGGGTGAGACCCAGTACTTC. Translated: CASSFDSPGGETQYF.

With regard to this clone: Different DNA sequences within this sample yield the same CDR3. The chain uses TRBV9 and TRBJ2-7; no clear D. V was cut by 0 bases and J by 0 bases, with 7 bases left in between. Germline CDR1 is SGDLS and CDR2 is YYNGEE. The CDR3 totals 14 residues. The CDR3 is CASSVGQNSYEQYF. The CDR3 DNA is TGTGCCAGCAGCGTAGGTCAGAACTCCTACGAGCAGTACTTC.

This rearrangement joins TRBV6-6 to TRBJ1-2; D is possibly TRBD1 (6 bases). The ends were cut back, 6 bases at V and 4 bases at J, with 9 bases in the middle. The CDR3 sequence is 12 residues long. The germline CDR1 and CDR2 sequences are MNHNY and SVGAGI (reference sequence). The CDR3 DNA reads TGTGCCAGCAGCGACAGGTCCTATGGCTACACCTTC. This codes for CASSDRSYGYTF.

The gene calls are TRBV21-1 and TRBJ1-2. TRBV21-1 is a listed pseudogene. This CDR3 spans 9 amino acids. The CDR3 DNA is TGTGAGGGGGGTTGTGGCTACACCTTC. Amino acid sequence: CEGGCGYTF.

The sample holds one count of this clone. This chain uses TRBV7-8 with TRBJ2-7; 10 bases fit TRBD2. V lost 4 bases to trimming and J lost 3 bases; unmatched junction nucleotides: 12. The CDR3 extends over 17 amino acids. CDR1 and CDR2 (germline): SGHVS, FQNEAQ. CDR3 region: CASSSPHLAGANYEQYF. CDR3 coding DNA: TGTGCCAGCAGCTCACCCCACCTAGCGGGAGCGAACTACGAGCAGTACTTC. Full variable domain (rest looked up from reference TRBV7-8 and TRBJ2-7): GAGVSQSPRYKVAKRGQDVALRCDPISGHVSLFWYQQALGQGPEFLTYFQNEAQLDKSGLPSDRFFAERPEGSVSTLKIQRTQQEDSAVYLCASSSPHLAGANYEQYFGPGTRLTVT.

The rearrangement uses TRBV27 and TRBJ2-1, with D possibly called TRBD1 or TRBD2 (6 bases each). The germline V and J ends were trimmed by 5 bases and 4 bases, with 12 bases remaining between them. Germline CDR1 and CDR2: MNHEY and SMNVEV (reference sequence). The CDR3 is made up of 14 amino acids. The CDR3 region is CASSLQGGYNEQFF. For the CDR3, the DNA is TGTGCCAGCAGTCTCCAAGGGGGGTACAATGAGCAGTTCTTC.

This clone was detected a few times. The chain recombines TRBV7-2 with TRBJ1-1; possibly TRBD1 for D (6 bases). Germline CDR1 and CDR2: SGHTA and FQGNSA. Trimming stripped 4 bases from V and 4 bases from J, with 16 bases between. This CDR3 is 15 amino acids long. Here the CDR3 DNA reads TGTGCCAGCAGCTCATACAGGGCGGTGAGCACTGAAGCTTTCTTT. This encodes CASSSYRAVSTEAFF.

A word on this clone: Other DNA sequences in the sample encode the same CDR3. CDR3 amino acids: CSARVTYEQYF. CDR3 DNA: TGCAGCGCCCGGGTCACCTACGAGCAGTACTTC. The chain combines TRBV29-1 with TRBJ2-7; D uncertain. Germline V gene lookup returns CDR1 SQVTM and CDR2 ANQGSEA. The V and J ends lost 7 bases and 2 bases respectively, with 9 bases between them. This CDR3 contains 11 residues.